Presented here are 26 T cell receptor beta chains from one specimen sequenced in a study of blood T cells in healthy people across ages. A second PCR of roughly 6 to 12 cycles used a sample-barcoded 5' primer and a J-beta primer mix. TCRdb passed the 5' RACE reads through MiXCR, listing each CDR3 protein once. Found here are more than 600,000 distinct CDR3 sequences, about 25% of them singletons; the top ten hold under 9.5%. These data were likewise used in another study, on T cells of mothers and their children.

Sequencing input: blood. All receptors come from a boy aged 5-17 years in good health.

The J gene is TRBJ2-7, the V gene TRBV7-6; no clear D gene. Deletions cut 5 bases from V and 1 base from J, with 12 bases between. The germline V gene encodes CDR1 SGHVS and CDR2 FNYEAQ. This CDR3 is built from 14 residues. The CDR3 coding sequence is TGTGCCAGCAGCCCGACACAATTTTCCTACGAGCAGTACTTC. It is translated as CASSPTQFSYEQYF. The whole variable domain, remainder taken from reference TRBV7-6 and TRBJ2-7, is GAGVSQSPRYKVTKRGQDVALRCDPISGHVSLYWYRQALGQGPEFLTYFNYEAQQDKSGLPNDRFSAERPEGSISTLTIQRTEQRDSAMYRCASSPTQFSYEQYFGPGTRLTVT.

In this sample, this clonotype turned up a few times. This chain connects TRBV5-6 to TRBJ1-4, with TRBD1 matching 9 bases. CDR1 SGHDT and CDR2 YYEEEE come from the germline V gene. This CDR3 comprises 15 residues. Germline trimming cut 4 bases from V and 8 bases from J; bases unmatched to any gene: 9. For the CDR3, the DNA is TGTGCCAGCAGCAGTCTACGGGACAGGGACGAAAAACTGTTTTTT. It specifies CASSSLRDRDEKLFF.

The rearrangement uses TRBV2 and TRBJ1-1; D unclear. The germline gives CDR1 SNHLY, CDR2 FYNNEI. With 8 bases removed from V and 11 bases from J, the gap between germline ends came to 15 bases. This CDR3 comprises 11 residues. The CDR3 loop is CASDTGPEAFF. CDR3 nucleotide sequence: TGTGCCAGCGATACCGGGCCCGAGGCTTTCTTT.

V and J are TRBV4-1 and TRBJ2-7, with 8 bases identical to TRBD2. The junction had 7 bases not matched to a gene; V was cut back by 1 base and J by 8 bases. Germline V CDR1 and CDR2: MGHRA, YSYEKL. The CDR3 is 14 amino acids. In DNA, the CDR3 is TGCGCCAGCAGCCAAGGCCTAGCGGGTAGACAGCAGTACTTC. It yields the protein CASSQGLAGRQQYF.

V gene TRBV7-9 combines with J gene TRBJ2-1; D remains unclear. This CDR3 comprises 12 residues. Trimming shortened V by 2 bases and J by 8 bases, and 7 bases separated the two germline ends. Germline V gives CDR1 SEHNR, CDR2 FQNEAQ (reference sequence). The CDR3 DNA reads as TGTGCCAGCAGCTTACATGGGGATGAGCAGTTCTTC. It translates to CASSLHGDEQFF.

This clonotype occurred a few times. V usage is TRBV20-1 and J usage is TRBJ2-5; D gene unclear. V was shortened by 3 bases and J by 8 bases, with 13 bases between the two germline ends. Germline CDR1 reads DFQATT; CDR2 reads SNEGSKA (reference sequence). The CDR3 has 12 amino acids. The CDR3 here is CSARDTAITQYF. Here the CDR3 DNA reads TGCAGTGCTAGGGATACCGCAATCACCCAGTACTTC.

V usage is TRBV2 and J usage is TRBJ2-7; unclear D gene. V lost 9 bases, J lost 5 bases, and 14 bases lay in between. The length of the CDR3 is 12 residues. Germline CDR1 reads SNHLY; CDR2 reads FYNNEI. The CDR3 region is CASGRRGDEQYF. Here the CDR3 DNA reads TGTGCCAGTGGCCGTAGAGGAGACGAGCAGTACTTC.

This clonotype appeared a few times. The chain employs TRBV20-1 and TRBJ2-5, with TRBD2 matching over 10 bases. From germline, CDR1 is DFQATT and CDR2 SNEGSKA (reference sequence). The ends lost 0 bases at V and 0 bases at J; junction bases unmatched: 13. There are 19 residues in the CDR3. CDR3 coding DNA: TGCAGTGCTAGAGATCGCTGGACAGCAACTAGCGGGAACCAAGAGACCCAGTACTTC. Its translation: CSARDRWTATSGNQETQYF.

This CDR3 is CSASGLGKLFF. DNA for the CDR3: TGCAGTGCTAGCGGTCTCGGAAAACTGTTTTTT. The V gene is TRBV20-1, the J gene TRBJ1-4; no clear D gene. Germline CDR1 and CDR2: DFQATT and SNEGSKA (reference sequence). With 3 bases removed from V and 10 bases from J, the gap between germline ends came to 9 bases. The CDR3 totals 11 residues.

V is TRBV7-9 and J is TRBJ2-1; 7 nucleotides line up with TRBD1. The CDR3 has 17 amino acids. V shed 0 bases, J shed 1 base, and the junction held 6 bases outside the gene matches. Germline loops: CDR1 SEHNR, CDR2 FQNEAQ (reference sequence). CDR3 nucleotide sequence: TGTGCCAGCAGCTTAGCCACCGGGACAGCATCCTACAATGAGCAGTTCTTC. This translates into CASSLATGTASYNEQFF.

V usage is TRBV29-1 and J usage is TRBJ2-5; perhaps D is TRBD1 or TRBD2 (6 bases each). The V and J ends lost 3 bases and 8 bases respectively, with 16 bases between them. The V gene's germline CDR1 is SQVTM and CDR2 ANQGSEA. This CDR3 contains 13 residues. DNA for the CDR3: TGCAGCGTTGACTTAGATGTGGGGGGCACCCAGTACTTC. As protein: CSVDLDVGGTQYF.

J is TRBJ2-5 and V is TRBV10-3, with TRBD1 identical over 8 bases. V gave up 10 bases and J gave up 4 bases; unmatched junction bases: 11. This CDR3 has 14 residues. CDR1 is ENHRY, CDR2 SYGVKD, per germline. CDR3 sequence: CATERTGRAETQYF. The CDR3 nucleotides are TGTGCCACCGAACGGACAGGGCGGGCAGAGACCCAGTACTTC.

The chain recombines TRBV28 with TRBJ2-5; D might be TRBD1 (5 bases). Between the trimmed V and J ends, which lost 5 bases and 8 bases, there was a span of 24 bases. This CDR3 contains 16 residues. Germline-derived CDR1 and CDR2 are MDHEN and SYDVKM. CDR3 amino acids: CASSPRTTRGSETQYF. The CDR3 bases are TGTGCCAGCAGTCCCCGGACCACAAGGGGATCTGAAACCCAGTACTTC. Supplemented by reference TRBV28 and TRBJ2-5, the full variable domain reads DVKVTQSSRYLVKRTGEKVFLECVQDMDHENMFWYRQDPGLGLRLIYFSYDVKMKEKGDIPEGYSVSREKKERFSLILESASTNQTSMYLCASSPRTTRGSETQYFGPGTRLLVL.

The chain joins TRBV20-1 to TRBJ2-7; 8 positions agree with TRBD1. This CDR3 is built from 13 residues. J gave up 9 bases and V 7 bases, and 14 bases lay outside the gene matches. Germline CDR1 DFQATT, CDR2 SNEGSKA (reference sequence). CDR3: CSGGGQEARRQYF. The CDR3 nucleotides read TGCAGTGGAGGGGGACAGGAAGCGCGGCGGCAGTACTTC.

The V and J genes are TRBV29-1 and TRBJ2-5; TRBD2 might be the D (7 bases). CDR1 and CDR2 (germline): SQVTM, ANQGSEA. The length of the CDR3 is 14 residues. Deletions cut 4 bases from V and 2 bases from J, with 14 bases between. The CDR3 bases are TGCAGCGTTGGGGAAGGGGGGGTTCAAGAGACCCAGTACTTC. Residues: CSVGEGGVQETQYF.

The genes are TRBV7-9 and TRBJ1-1; D is perhaps TRBD1 (5 bases). The V gene's germline CDR1 is SEHNR and CDR2 FQNEAQ (reference sequence). This CDR3 spans 16 amino acids. The V end was cut by 5 bases, the J end by 2 bases, with 18 bases between. The CDR3 DNA follows: TGTGCCAGCAGCCCAAAAGGGGAAGTAACTAACACTGAAGCTTTCTTT. This codes for CASSPKGEVTNTEAFF.

The rearrangement links TRBV20-1 to TRBJ2-7; D is possibly TRBD1 (6 bases). V lost 6 bases, J lost 5 bases, and 17 bases lay in between. Germline V gene sequence: CDR1 DFQATT, CDR2 SNEGSKA (reference sequence). There are 13 residues in the CDR3. CDR3 DNA sequence: TGCAGTGCCCTGGGGGCCCACGGAGACGAGCAGTACTTC. It codes for CSALGAHGDEQYF.

The genes are TRBV12-3 or TRBV12-4 and TRBJ1-1, with TRBD1 as a possible D gene (5 bases). The length of the CDR3 is 14 residues. V shed 6 bases and J shed 1 base, with 12 bases lying between them. Here the CDR3 DNA reads TGTGCCAGCAGGGAGGGACTCCAGAACACTGAAGCTTTCTTT. The encoded protein is CASREGLQNTEAFF.

The CDR3 DNA reads as TGTGCCAGCAGCTTCCTTCCCCAGGGACAGGCGTGGGAGCAGTACTTC. Amino acids: CASSFLPQGQAWEQYF. The rearrangement joins TRBV7-8 to TRBJ2-5, with 8 bases identical to TRBD1. Germline values: CDR1 SGHVS, CDR2 FQNEAQ. CDR3 length: 16 residues. The trim removed 3 bases at V and 11 bases at J, leaving 17 bases unmatched.

This rearrangement joins TRBV5-1 to TRBJ2-5; TRBD1 aligns across 7 bases. Losses at the gene ends were 1 base for V and 5 bases for J; bases not matched to a gene: 5. Germline lookup yields CDR1 SGHRS and CDR2 YFSETQ. This CDR3 has 14 amino acids. The CDR3 nucleotides are TGCGCCAGCAGCTTGACAGGGGTGGTGGAGACCCAGTACTTC. Its protein is CASSLTGVVETQYF. Drawing the rest from reference TRBV5-1 and TRBJ2-5, the complete variable domain is KAGVTQTPRYLIKTRGQQVTLSCSPISGHRSVSWYQQTPGQGLQFLFEYFSETQRNKGNFPGRFSGRQFSNSRSEMNVSTLELGDSALYLCASSLTGVVETQYFGPGTRLLVL.

This clonotype has just a few counts. The chain recombines TRBV3-1 with TRBJ2-5; TRBD2 matches at 12 bases. The end of the DNA fits TRBJ2-7 better, so the J call may be wrong. The CDR3 contains 15 residues. Looked up from germline, CDR1 is LGHDT and CDR2 is YNNKEL (reference sequence). CDR3 amino acids: CASGRGTSGFYEQYF. CDR3 in DNA: TGTGCCAGCGGCCGAGGGACTAGCGGGTTCTACGAGCAGTACTTC.

A few counts support this clonotype. The genes are TRBV29-1 and TRBJ2-5; D is perhaps TRBD1 (5 bases). The J call is doubtful: the DNA matches TRBJ2-7 better. Germline V gene lookup returns CDR1 SQVTM and CDR2 ANQGSEA. The CDR3 spans 14 residues. Here the CDR3 DNA reads TGCAGCGCGATAACGGACACTCCACCCTACGAGCAGTACTTC. This sequence encodes CSAITDTPPYEQYF.

V and J are TRBV6-5 and TRBJ2-5; tentative D call: TRBD1 (5 bases). The V and J ends lost 2 bases and 3 bases respectively, with 10 bases between them. Germline V gives CDR1 MNHEY, CDR2 SVGAGI. The CDR3 has 14 amino acids. The CDR3 sequence: CASSYQGVKETQYF. CDR3 DNA: TGTGCCAGCAGTTACCAAGGGGTAAAAGAGACCCAGTACTTC.

There are a few counts of this clonotype. The rearrangement joins TRBV5-1 to TRBJ2-7; D unclear. V lost 1 base and J 0 bases, leaving 11 bases between the germline ends. Germline lookup yields CDR1 SGHRS and CDR2 YFSETQ. The CDR3 consists of 15 residues. The CDR3 region is CASSLLGHSSYEQYF. CDR3 DNA: TGCGCCAGCAGCTTGTTAGGCCACAGCTCCTACGAGCAGTACTTC.

This clonotype occurred a few times. The chain combines TRBV7-6 with TRBJ2-3, with no clear D. Germline CDR1 and CDR2: SGHVS and FNYEAQ. This CDR3 is built from 15 residues. Trimming took 4 bases from V and 0 from J, leaving 11 bases between them. CDR3 in DNA: TGTGCCAGCAGCTCACCTTGGTCTAGCACAGATACGCAGTATTTT. Amino acid sequence: CASSSPWSSTDTQYF.

This clonotype was found many times. This rearrangement joins TRBV4-3 to TRBJ1-3; perhaps TRBD1 as D (5 bases). From germline, CDR1 is LGHNA and CDR2 YSLEER. Deletions cut 0 bases from V and 2 bases from J, with 8 bases between. The CDR3 contains 15 residues. In DNA form, the CDR3 reads TGCGCCAGCAGCCAAGATCGGGGACCTGGAAACACCATATATTTT. It is translated as CASSQDRGPGNTIYF.